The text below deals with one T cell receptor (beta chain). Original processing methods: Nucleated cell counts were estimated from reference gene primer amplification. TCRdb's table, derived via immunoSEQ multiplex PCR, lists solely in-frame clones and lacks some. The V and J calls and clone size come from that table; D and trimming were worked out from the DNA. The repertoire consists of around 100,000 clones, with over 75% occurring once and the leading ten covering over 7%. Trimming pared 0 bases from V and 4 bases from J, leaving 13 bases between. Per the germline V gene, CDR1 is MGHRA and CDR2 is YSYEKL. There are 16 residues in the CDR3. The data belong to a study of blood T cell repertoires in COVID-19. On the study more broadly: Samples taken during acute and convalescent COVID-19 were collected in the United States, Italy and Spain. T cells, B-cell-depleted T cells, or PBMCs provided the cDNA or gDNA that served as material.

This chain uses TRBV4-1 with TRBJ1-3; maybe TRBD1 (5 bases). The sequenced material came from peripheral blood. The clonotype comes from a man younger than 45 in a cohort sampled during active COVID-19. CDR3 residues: CASSQDGAVLGNTIYF. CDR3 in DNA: TGCGCCAGCAGCCAAGATGGGGCTGTACTAGGAAACACCATATATTTT.